These 20 T cell receptor beta chains came from one sample sequenced in a study of Tregs in tolerant kidney transplant recipients. Profiled with immunoSEQ multiplex PCR; TCRdb holds only in-frame clones, not every one. Of roughly 250,000 clones listed, about 80% are singletons. Source material: CD4+ T cells from blood. Every receptor here comes from a human donor in good health.

V is TRBV7-6 and J is TRBJ2-2, with 14 bases matching TRBD2. Per germline, CDR1 SGHVS and CDR2 FNYEAQ. Losses at the gene ends were 2 bases for V and 5 bases for J; bases not matched to a gene: 7. This CDR3 comprises 18 residues. The CDR3 loop is CASSLMGLAGVPTGELFF. CDR3 bases: TGTGCCAGCAGCTTAATGGGACTAGCGGGAGTACCTACCGGGGAGCTGTTTTTT.

As for this clone: In the same sample, other DNA sequences code for this CDR3. V usage is TRBV6-1 and J usage is TRBJ2-7; D assignment may be TRBD1 or TRBD2 (7 bases each). Germline V CDR1 and CDR2: MNHNS, SASEGT. V lost 0 bases and J 2 bases, leaving 11 bases between the germline ends. This CDR3 has 15 amino acids. The CDR3 spells CASSEASGGAYEQYF. The CDR3 DNA is TGTGCCAGCAGTGAAGCGTCAGGGGGGGCCTACGAGCAGTACTTC.

This chain connects TRBV5-1 to TRBJ2-1; D is perhaps TRBD1 or TRBD2 (5 bases each). CDR1 is SGHRS, CDR2 YFSETQ, per germline. The V end was cut by 5 bases, the J end by 6 bases, with 15 bases between. The length of the CDR3 is 14 residues. CDR3 sequence reads: CASRIGQSGNEQFF. The DNA of the CDR3 is TGCGCCAGCAGAATCGGACAAAGCGGCAATGAGCAGTTCTTC. Full variable domain (rest looked up from reference TRBV5-1 and TRBJ2-1): KAGVTQTPRYLIKTRGQQVTLSCSPISGHRSVSWYQQTPGQGLQFLFEYFSETQRNKGNFPGRFSGRQFSNSRSEMNVSTLELGDSALYLCASRIGQSGNEQFFGPGTRLTVL.

The chain uses TRBV18 and TRBJ2-5; 7 nucleotides agree with TRBD2. There are 16 residues in the CDR3. The V gene end was trimmed by 3 bases and the J gene end by 1 base; junction bases not matched to a gene: 8. Germline assignment: CDR1 KGHSH and CDR2 LQKENI. The CDR3 DNA reads TGTGCCAGCTCACCGGGAGCGGGAAACGGCCAAGAGACCCAGTACTTC. Translated, it gives CASSPGAGNGQETQYF.

The rearrangement links TRBV30 to TRBJ1-2, with D possibly TRBD1 on 5 matching bases. The CDR3 is made up of 15 amino acids. V was shortened by 5 bases and J by 5 bases, with 21 bases between the two germline ends. The germline CDR1 and CDR2 sequences are GTSNPN and SVGIG (reference sequence). CDR3 sequence: CAWASPPGPIYGYTF. The CDR3 nucleotides are TGTGCCTGGGCATCGCCCCCGGGACCTATATATGGCTACACCTTC.

The J gene is TRBJ2-7, the V gene TRBV6-1; D not certain. From germline, CDR1 is MNHNS and CDR2 SASEGT. Trimming stripped 5 bases from V and 5 bases from J, with 10 bases between. The CDR3 runs 12 residues. Here the CDR3 reads CASSKDRNEQYF. Written as DNA, the CDR3 is TGTGCCAGCAGTAAGGACCGTAACGAGCAGTACTTC.

The chain couples TRBV4-1 to TRBJ1-2; D is undetermined. Germline lookup yields CDR1 MGHRA and CDR2 YSYEKL. This CDR3 has 13 residues. V lost 1 base to trimming and J lost 2 bases, with 5 bases between them. The CDR3 spells CASSQAGNYGYTF. CDR3 coding DNA: TGCGCCAGCAGCCAAGCCGGGAACTATGGCTACACCTTC.

Points on this clone: Within the sample, other DNA sequences also encode this same CDR3. V usage is TRBV5-1 and J usage is TRBJ2-1, with TRBD2 matching over 9 bases. V trimming: 0 bases; J trimming: 5 bases; junction bases outside the gene matches: 3. The CDR3 spans 15 residues. The germline V gene encodes CDR1 SGHRS and CDR2 YFSETQ. The CDR3 DNA reads TGCGCCAGCAGCTTGGTGGCGGGGGGGAACAATGAGCAGTTCTTC. The encoded protein is CASSLVAGGNNEQFF.

The V gene is TRBV5-1, the J gene TRBJ1-1; D gene ambiguous. Germline-derived CDR1 and CDR2 are SGHRS and YFSETQ. The CDR3 is 15 amino acids. V dropped 2 bases and J dropped 1 base, with 12 bases sitting between them. The CDR3 coding sequence is TGCGCCAGCAGCTTCGGCGGCAGCAAGAACACTGAAGCTTTCTTT. This translates into CASSFGGSKNTEAFF.

As DNA, the CDR3 is TGTGCCAGCAGCTTAACCCCAATACAGGGCTCTGGGGCCAACGTCCTGACTTTC. It codes for CASSLTPIQGSGANVLTF. The chain has TRBV7-3 and TRBJ2-6; D might be TRBD1 (6 bases). The CDR3 extends over 18 amino acids. Between the trimmed V and J ends, which lost 0 bases and 0 bases, there was a span of 12 bases. Germline CDR1 SGHTA, CDR2 FQGTGA.

V usage is TRBV29-1 and J usage is TRBJ2-3; 8 bases align to TRBD1. Germline V gene sequence: CDR1 SQVTM, CDR2 ANQGSEA. Trimming at V came to 7 bases and at J to 3 bases, leaving 9 bases not matched to a gene. The CDR3 is 14 amino acids. The CDR3 is CSGMTGVKTDTQYF. Written as DNA, the CDR3 is TGCAGCGGGATGACAGGGGTTAAAACAGATACGCAGTATTTT.

The chain joins TRBV23-1 to TRBJ1-2; the D is unclear. TRBV23-1 is an ORF, with its function uncertain. This CDR3 is built from 13 residues. Trimming stripped 11 bases from V and 9 bases from J, with 22 bases between. Here the CDR3 DNA reads TGCGCCGTTTTGTCCAGGACGGTCGATAGCTACACCTTC. Amino acid sequence: CAVLSRTVDSYTF.

The CDR3 region has the DNA TGTGCCAGCAGTTACGGTGGGACAGGGTACAATGAGCAGTTCTTC. It is translated as CASSYGGTGYNEQFF. This chain connects TRBV6-5 to TRBJ2-1; 9 bases line up with TRBD1. Germline trimming cut 2 bases from V and 4 bases from J; bases unmatched to any gene: 3. The CDR3 is made up of 15 amino acids. Germline-derived CDR1 and CDR2 are MNHEY and SVGAGI.

The table lists this clone with a count of one. The chain is built from TRBV6-5 and TRBJ2-1, with 8 nucleotides matching TRBD2. CDR1 and CDR2 (germline): MNHEY, SVGAGI. The CDR3 runs 13 residues. The trim removed 8 bases at V and 7 bases at J, leaving 7 bases unmatched. The CDR3 bases are TGTGCCAGCGGACGACTAGCGTGGAATGAGCAGTTCTTC. Its protein product is CASGRLAWNEQFF.

The V and J genes are TRBV7-9 and TRBJ2-1, with D perhaps TRBD1 or TRBD2 (5 bases each). Deletions cut 2 bases from V and 10 bases from J, with 15 bases between. CDR3 length: 14 residues. CDR1 SEHNR and CDR2 FQNEAQ come from the germline V gene (reference sequence). The CDR3 region has the DNA TGTGCCAGCAGCTTATCCGGGACCGCTAGGGAGCAGTTCTTC. It is translated as CASSLSGTAREQFF.

This clone was counted a single time. The rearrangement joins TRBV5-1 to TRBJ2-3; tentative D call: TRBD2 (6 bases). In germline, CDR1 is SGHRS, CDR2 YFSETQ. This CDR3 is built from 15 residues. Between the trimmed V and J ends, which lost 7 bases and 0 bases, there was a span of 15 bases. CDR3 nucleotide sequence: TGCGCCAGCCGCGCTGGTAGCGGTAGCACAGATACGCAGTATTTT. Amino acids: CASRAGSGSTDTQYF.

The chain is built from TRBV4-1 and TRBJ2-7; 7 bases match TRBD1. V gave up 0 bases and J gave up 4 bases; unmatched junction bases: 12. CDR3 length: 17 amino acids. Germline values: CDR1 MGHRA, CDR2 YSYEKL. Written as DNA, the CDR3 is TGCGCCAGCAGCCAAGATGGGCCCGGGACAGAAGAATACGAGCAGTACTTC. Translated, it gives CASSQDGPGTEEYEQYF.

V and J are TRBV7-8 and TRBJ1-1; D perhaps matches TRBD1 (5 bases). CDR3 length: 15 amino acids. Between the trimmed V and J ends, which lost 5 bases and 4 bases, there was a span of 17 bases. Looked up from germline, CDR1 is SGHVS and CDR2 is FQNEAQ. The CDR3 DNA reads TGTGCCAGCAGCACCCAAATGGCCGGGACCACTGAAGCTTTCTTT. Its protein is CASSTQMAGTTEAFF.

Written as DNA, the CDR3 is TGTGCCAGCAGCCTGGACCGTAATGAAAAACTGTTTTTT. Translated, it gives CASSLDRNEKLFF. The genes are TRBV27 and TRBJ1-4; D unclear. The CDR3 has 13 amino acids. From germline, CDR1 is MNHEY and CDR2 SMNVEV (reference sequence). The V gene lost 6 bases and the J gene lost 4 bases, with 9 bases spanning the gap.

The chain combines TRBV5-1 with TRBJ1-2; no firm D call. V dropped 3 bases and J dropped 2 bases, with 8 bases sitting between them. The CDR3 spans 13 residues. The germline V gene encodes CDR1 SGHRS and CDR2 YFSETQ. The CDR3 spells CASSSPGNYGYTF. The CDR3 region has the DNA TGCGCCAGCAGCTCCCCGGGAAACTATGGCTACACCTTC.